The 21 T cell receptor beta chains below were found in one sample sequenced in a study of cytotoxic CD8 clonotypes in ibrutinib-treated CLL. Data came from immunoSEQ multiplex PCR; TCRdb stores just in-frame clones and leaves some out. The sample carries about 150,000 clones, about four fifths recorded once. The sample in question was PBMCs, obtained after 12 months of ibrutinib treatment. Receptor source: a human donor with chronic lymphocytic leukemia.

The chain couples TRBV9 to TRBJ2-6; TRBD2 agrees at 9 bases. The CDR3 is 18 residues long. CDR1 is SGDLS and CDR2 is YYNGEE in the germline V gene. After removal of 0 bases from V and 0 bases from J, the junction contained 4 bases not matched to a gene. The CDR3 bases are TGTGCCAGCAGCGTAGGGCTAGCGGGAATCTCTGGGGCCAACGTCCTGACTTTC. Protein product: CASSVGLAGISGANVLTF.

This chain joins TRBV6-5 and TRBJ2-7; no definite D call. The germline V gene has CDR1 MNHEY and CDR2 SVGAGI. The CDR3 is 13 amino acids. The germline V and J ends were trimmed by 0 bases and 4 bases, with 7 bases remaining between them. This CDR3 reads CASSYSIDYEQYF. The CDR3 nucleotides read TGTGCCAGCAGTTACTCGATCGATTACGAGCAGTACTTC.

This clone has more than one count but fewer than ten. This chain uses TRBV4-3 with TRBJ2-1, with 9 bases that match TRBD2. V lost 1 base, J lost 10 bases, and 14 bases stayed unmatched. This CDR3 is 17 amino acids long. Germline CDR1 reads LGHNA; CDR2 reads YSLEER. The CDR3 DNA reads as TGCGCCAGCAGCCAAGGGGGAAGCGGGAGGATTTCTTACGAGCAGTTCTTC. Amino acid sequence: CASSQGGSGRISYEQFF.

CDR3 region: CASSLGNNGFSETQYF. In DNA form, the CDR3 reads TGTGCCAGCAGCTTAGGAAATAATGGGTTCTCAGAGACCCAGTACTTC. The chain combines TRBV7-9 with TRBJ2-5, with unresolved D. This CDR3 has 16 amino acids. Germline assignment: CDR1 SEHNR and CDR2 FQNEAQ (reference sequence). Trimming removed 1 base at V and 4 bases at J, with 16 bases between.

This chain joins TRBV7-9 and TRBJ2-6; D might be TRBD1 (6 bases). CDR1 and CDR2 (germline): SEHNR, FQNEAQ (reference sequence). The CDR3 covers 17 residues. V was trimmed by 3 bases and J by 2 bases, leaving 14 bases between them. The CDR3 is CASSFDLQGAGANVLTF. Here the CDR3 DNA reads TGTGCCAGCAGCTTTGATCTACAGGGTGCTGGGGCCAACGTCCTGACTTTC.

The chain links TRBV15 to TRBJ2-3, with 11 nucleotides matching TRBD2. The CDR3 runs 17 residues. Losses at the gene ends were 5 bases for V and 5 bases for J; bases not matched to a gene: 12. The germline V gene has CDR1 LNHNV and CDR2 YYDKDF (reference sequence). The DNA for the CDR3 is TGTGCCACCAGCTCCCGGAGGGCTAGCGGGAGGATAGATACGCAGTATTTT. Translated: CATSSRRASGRIDTQYF.

The J gene is TRBJ2-3, the V gene TRBV10-1, with D possibly TRBD2 on 6 matching bases. From germline, CDR1 is WNHNN and CDR2 SYGVQD (reference sequence). The CDR3 totals 16 residues. With 4 bases removed from V and 0 bases from J, the gap between germline ends came to 14 bases. CDR3 loop: CASSGVMGLSTDTQYF. The CDR3 nucleotides read TGCGCCAGCAGTGGAGTAATGGGACTTAGCACAGATACGCAGTATTTT.

The chain is built from TRBV15 and TRBJ1-1; possibly TRBD1 for D (6 bases). The V end lost 1 base, the J end lost 0 bases, and 9 bases lay between the germline ends. The CDR3 covers 15 residues. Germline lookup yields CDR1 LNHNV and CDR2 YYDKDF (reference sequence). CDR3 loop: CATSRGGQMNTEAFF. The CDR3 bases are TGTGCCACCAGCAGAGGGGGACAAATGAACACTGAAGCTTTCTTT.

In this sample, this clone turned up a few times. The genes are TRBV25-1 and TRBJ1-3, with unresolved D. CDR1 and CDR2 (germline): MGHDK, SYGVNS. Trimming left V 3 bases short and J 2 bases short, with 8 bases between. CDR3 length: 14 residues. CDR3 in amino acids: CASSEALAGNTIYF. CDR3 DNA: TGTGCCAGCAGTGAGGCCTTGGCTGGAAACACCATATATTTT.

The V and J genes are TRBV18 and TRBJ1-5; weak D call: TRBD1 (5 bases). The V end was cut by 2 bases, the J end by 0 bases, with 8 bases between. Per the germline V gene, CDR1 is KGHSH and CDR2 is LQKENI. CDR3 size: 15 residues. The CDR3 loop reads CASSPRGGSNQPQHF. CDR3 coding DNA: TGTGCCAGCTCACCAAGGGGTGGTAGCAATCAGCCCCAGCATTTT.

This rearrangement joins TRBV4-2 to TRBJ2-7; 12 bases map to TRBD2. Germline V gives CDR1 LGHNA, CDR2 YNFKEQ. V gave up 0 bases and J gave up 0 bases; unmatched junction bases: 0. The CDR3 spans 16 residues. CDR3 bases: TGTGCCAGCAGCCAAGAGACTAGCGGGGGCTCCTACGAGCAGTACTTC. Translated, it gives CASSQETSGGSYEQYF.

This chain connects TRBV5-4 to TRBJ1-2; D not resolved. Trimming removed 0 bases from V and 0 bases from J, with 9 bases in between. The germline V gene encodes CDR1 SGHNT and CDR2 YYREEE (reference sequence). The CDR3 spans 15 residues. The CDR3 bases are TGTGCCAGCAGCTTGGCCAGCGGAGCTAACTATGGCTACACCTTC. It translates to CASSLASGANYGYTF.

This sequence joins TRBV27 and TRBJ2-2, with TRBD2 identical over 7 bases. CDR3 size: 21 residues. Germline CDR1 is MNHEY and CDR2 is SMNVEV (reference sequence). The ends lost 2 bases at V and 2 bases at J; junction bases unmatched: 20. The CDR3 is CASSLRSGYGGGRSNTGELFF. DNA of the CDR3: TGTGCCAGCAGTTTAAGATCAGGGTATGGGGGAGGGAGGTCCAACACCGGGGAGCTGTTTTTT.

The rearrangement uses TRBV4-3 and TRBJ2-7; the D gene is possibly TRBD2 (5 bases). Germline V gene data show CDR1 as LGHNA and CDR2 as YSLEER. Trimming left V 3 bases short and J 7 bases short, with 16 bases between. CDR3 length equals 14 residues. The CDR3 loop is CASSQESSTGEQYF. The CDR3 coding sequence is TGCGCCAGCAGCCAGGAAAGTTCAACGGGGGAGCAGTACTTC.

The gene calls are TRBV4-3 and TRBJ2-2, with D perhaps TRBD2 (5 bases). The CDR3 contains 15 residues. Germline V gene lookup returns CDR1 LGHNA and CDR2 YSLEER. Trimming shortened V by 0 bases and J by 6 bases, and 11 bases separated the two germline ends. The CDR3 sequence: CASSQERVNPGELFF. The DNA for the CDR3 is TGCGCCAGCAGCCAAGAGCGGGTAAACCCCGGGGAGCTGTTTTTT.

This clone was observed a handful of times. This rearrangement joins TRBV5-1 to TRBJ2-1; 7 bases map to TRBD2. The CDR3 loop spans 15 amino acids. Germline V gene sequence: CDR1 SGHRS, CDR2 YFSETQ. The trim removed 2 bases at V and 8 bases at J, leaving 10 bases unmatched. The CDR3 spells CASSFFRRAGDEQFF. The CDR3 bases are TGCGCCAGCAGCTTCTTCCGCAGGGCGGGAGATGAGCAGTTCTTC.

Worth noting for this clone: Compared with germline, one end of the junction differs, possibly owing to a read error. The chain joins TRBV18 to TRBJ2-3; unclear D gene. The V gene's germline CDR1 is KGHSH and CDR2 LQKENI. The CDR3 runs 16 residues. The CDR3, as DNA: TGTGCCAGCTCCCCACGGGTCTCACCCACCACAGATACGCAGTATTTT. This translates into CASSPRVSPTTDTQYF.

The chain combines TRBV7-8 with TRBJ2-1; no definite D call. The germline V gene encodes CDR1 SGHVS and CDR2 FQNEAQ. Trimming cost V 0 bases and J 5 bases, with 8 bases left between them. The CDR3 has 14 residues. CDR3 DNA: TGTGCCAGCAGCTTAGCGGGGTCAAACAATGAGCAGTTCTTC. Translating it yields CASSLAGSNNEQFF.

This chain links TRBV2 with TRBJ2-2; 9 bases line up with TRBD2. The CDR3 covers 14 residues. The ends lost 9 bases at V and 3 bases at J; junction bases unmatched: 5. CDR1 SNHLY and CDR2 FYNNEI come from the germline V gene. CDR3 in amino acids: CASDKREDTGELFF. In DNA, the CDR3 is TGTGCCAGTGACAAGCGGGAGGACACCGGGGAGCTGTTTTTT. Looking up the rest from reference TRBV2 and TRBJ2-2 gives the full variable domain: EPEVTQTPSHQVTQMGQEVILRCVPISNHLYFYWYRQILGQKVEFLVSFYNNEISEKSEIFDDQFSVERPDGSNFTLKIRSTKLEDSAMYFCASDKREDTGELFFGEGSRLTVL.

The chain is built from TRBV28 and TRBJ1-5, with D tentatively TRBD1 (6 bases). The ends were cut back, 6 bases at V and 7 bases at J, with 16 bases in the middle. Germline CDR1 is MDHEN and CDR2 is SYDVKM. The CDR3 is 14 amino acids. The CDR3 DNA sequence: TGTGCCAGCAGACCCACAGGGTCTAGGCAGCCCCAGCATTTT. Residues: CASRPTGSRQPQHF.

The V call is TRBV10-3, the J call TRBJ1-1, with 10 positions matching TRBD1. The V and J ends lost 3 bases and 4 bases, in that order; junction bases with no gene match: 8. The CDR3 contains 16 residues. Germline assignment: CDR1 ENHRY and CDR2 SYGVKD. As DNA, the CDR3 is TGTGCCATCAGTGACGGGGGACAGGGGTTATTCACTGAAGCTTTCTTT. Protein: CAISDGGQGLFTEAFF.